This T cell receptor beta chain was identified in a study of CD8 T cells in Susac syndrome. Regarding the study as a whole: The authors acknowledged that their TCR sequencing and HLA analysis involved a relatively small number of individuals.

A word on this clonotype: As yet, its antigen is unknown.

TCR beta was sequenced from blood CD8+ and CD4+ T cells. The multiple sclerosis controls consisted of treatment-naive patients with relapsing-remitting disease, either stable or active. Reverse transcription of roughly 0.45 to 1 ug RNA used random hexamers. Coverage of TCR beta CDR3 amplification by immunoSEQ multiplex PCR extended to 54 Vbeta and 13 Jbeta. TCRdb fed the immunoSEQ multiplex PCR reads into MiXCR, producing one record per CDR3 protein. This table holds 200,000 to 250,000 distinct CDR3 sequences, roughly nine tenths found once. CDR3 length: 15 amino acids. Germline V gene sequence: CDR1 MNHNS, CDR2 SASEGT. J lost 6 bases, V lost 3 bases, and 9 bases had no gene match.

This clonotype was obtained from a human donor with multiple sclerosis. The sample consisted of CD8+ T cells from PBMCs. The V and J genes are TRBV6-1 and TRBJ2-7; 9 nucleotides agree with TRBD1. CDR3 protein: CASSELPGQGGEQYF. The CDR3 nucleotides are TGTGCCAGCAGTGAGCTTCCGGGACAGGGTGGCGAGCAGTACTTC.